A selection of T cell receptor beta chains follows, all from one sample in a study of blood T cells in healthy people across ages. TCRdb passed the 5' RACE reads through MiXCR, listing each CDR3 protein once. The table shows about 1,500,000 distinct CDR3 sequences, with over 25% occurring only once. The sequenced sample was blood. All receptors come from a woman between 25 and 40 years old in good health. CDR3s include the opening cysteine and the closing phenylalanine or tryptophan. The D gene is left open where the match is weak. The size entry is marked missing in some rows and otherwise reads once, few, many or a size class.

clone size	V gene	J gene	D gene	CDR3 DNA	CDR3 protein
.	TRBV5-1	TRBJ1-1	.	TGCGCCAACAGCTTGGCTGAAAAGGGGGTGGGGACTGAAGCTTTCTTT	CANSLAEKGVGTEAFF
few	TRBV5-1	TRBJ2-3	.	TGCGCCAGCAGCTTGACGAACACCCTCTCGGATACGCAGTATTTT	CASSLTNTLSDTQYF
.	TRBV20-1	TRBJ1-5	.	TGCAGTGCCCTTATGGGGGGGCAGGGCAATCAGCCCCAGCATTTT	CSALMGGQGNQPQHF
.	TRBV7-2	TRBJ2-7	.	TGTGCCAGCAGCGCAACAGAGACCTCCTACAATGAGCAGTACTTC	CASSATETSYNEQYF
many	TRBV9	TRBJ2-1	TRBD1	TGTGCCAGCAGCGTCAGAGGGGGCAAGTACAATGAGCAGTTCTTC	CASSVRGGKYNEQFF
.	TRBV3-1	TRBJ2-7	TRBD1	TGTGCCAGCAGCCTGTGGACAGGGGCGAGCGAGCAGTACTTC	CASSLWTGASEQYF
.	TRBV20-1	TRBJ2-3	.	TGCAGTGCAATCGGGAGCACAGATACGCAGTATTTT	CSAIGSTDTQYF
many	TRBV13	TRBJ2-1	TRBD2	TGTGCCAGCAGCAATCTAGCGGCGGAGGGCGATGAGCAGTTCTTC	CASSNLAAEGDEQFF
many	TRBV6-5	TRBJ2-3	.	TGTGCCAGCAGTTATGAGGAGGGAGATACGCAGTATTTT	CASSYEEGDTQYF
many	TRBV14	TRBJ2-1	TRBD2	TGTGCCAGCAGCCAAGGTTGGTCTAGCGGGAAGAATGAGCAGTTCTTC	CASSQGWSSGKNEQFF
.	TRBV29-1	TRBJ2-4	.	TGCAGCGCCCGAGCTGTATTAGGGCCCCTAGCCAAAAACATTCAGTACTTC	CSARAVLGPLAKNIQYF
.	TRBV10-2	TRBJ2-3	.	TGCGCCAGCAGTGAGTCGAGCCCCTGGTCCACAGATACGCAGTATTTT	CASSESSPWSTDTQYF
many	TRBV5-1	TRBJ1-5	.	TGCGCCAGCAGCTCGACAGGTGGTAATCAGCCCCAGCATTTT	CASSSTGGNQPQHF
.	TRBV28	TRBJ2-5	TRBD1	TGTGCCAGCAGTCACCCCGGAGCAGGGGGCCAAGAGACCCAGTACTTC	CASSHPGAGGQETQYF
few	TRBV24-1	TRBJ2-1	.	TGTGCCACCAGTAATCGGCTTAGCTCCTACAATGAGCAGTTCTTC	CATSNRLSSYNEQFF
few	TRBV7-2	TRBJ2-5	.	TGTACCAGCAGCTTAGTAGGAACAGCTCAAGAGACCCAGTACTTC	CTSSLVGTAQETQYF
many	TRBV20-1	TRBJ2-5	.	TGCAGCGCCCAAGAAGAGACCCAGTACTTC	CSAQEETQYF
once	TRBV4-2	TRBJ1-2	.	TGTGCCAGCAGCCAAGAACCTACAGGGTGGGGGAACTATGGTTACACCTTC	CASSQEPTGWGNYGYTF
.	TRBV4-1	TRBJ2-3	.	TGCGCCAGCAGCCATCCCAAAGGCGGGGGCTCTTTGACAGATACGCAGTATTTT	CASSHPKGGGSLTDTQYF
.	TRBV6-1	TRBJ2-1	TRBD2	TGTGCCAGCAGTGGCAGCGGGGGGCCTCAAGACTACAATGAGCAGTTCTTC	CASSGSGGPQDYNEQFF
many	TRBV4-1	TRBJ2-7	TRBD2	TGCGCCAGCAGCCAAGATAGCGGGGGGATTTACGAGCAGTACTTC	CASSQDSGGIYEQYF
.	TRBV7-9	TRBJ2-5	.	TGTGCCAGCAGCTTGGGGGGTGGGCCCGGCGGCTTGTACTTC	CASSLGGGPGGLYF
.	TRBV20-1	TRBJ2-7	TRBD2	TGCAGTGCTAGACGTCAGCGGGACCCCCTTTACGAGCAGTACTTC	CSARRQRDPLYEQYF
few	TRBV6-1	TRBJ1-2	.	TGTGCCAGCGGATACAACTATGGCTACACCTTC	CASGYNYGYTF
many	TRBV29-1	TRBJ1-2	TRBD1	TGCAGCGTTGAAGCCGGGACAGGGGGGGTCTATGGCTACACCTTC	CSVEAGTGGVYGYTF
few	TRBV5-1	TRBJ2-5	TRBD2	TGCGCCAGCGGCATCCGACTAGCGGGAGTGGAGACCCAGTACTTC	CASGIRLAGVETQYF
.	TRBV24-1	TRBJ2-7	.	TGTGCCACCAGTGGCGGGATTACCTACGAGCAGTACTTC	CATSGGITYEQYF
.	TRBV9	TRBJ2-7	TRBD1	TGTGCCAGCAGCGTAGGAGGGGACAGACTACAGTACTTC	CASSVGGDRLQYF
few	TRBV6-1	TRBJ2-5	.	TGTGCCAGCAGTGCCGGCGCATTGGAGACCCAGTACTTC	CASSAGALETQYF
.	TRBV12-5	TRBJ2-1	TRBD1	TGTGCTAGTGGGATGGACAGGGGGGCCCCTCGCTCCTACAATGAGCAGTTCTTC	CASGMDRGAPRSYNEQFF
.	TRBV27	TRBJ2-7	TRBD2	TGTGCCAGCAGCGCATCGGGACTAGCGGGACTCTACGAGCAGTACTTC	CASSASGLAGLYEQYF
few	TRBV7-2	TRBJ2-1	.	TGTGCCAGCAGCTTCCCCCCGGGGGCTAGCAATGAGCAGTTCTTC	CASSFPPGASNEQFF
few	TRBV5-1	TRBJ2-3	.	TGCGCCAGCAGCTTGGAAGCAGGGCAAGATACGCAGTATTTT	CASSLEAGQDTQYF
.	TRBV7-9	TRBJ1-1	TRBD1	TGTGCCAGCAGCTCGCCCGGGACAGGGAGTACTGAAGCTTTCTTT	CASSSPGTGSTEAFF
.	TRBV2	TRBJ2-7	.	TGTGCCAGCGACTGGGGGTACGAGCAGTACTTC	CASDWGYEQYF
few	TRBV7-9	TRBJ2-2	.	TGTGCCAGCAGCCCGCTCGTGGGGGAGCTGTTTTTT	CASSPLVGELFF
.	TRBV9	TRBJ2-1	.	TGTGCCAGCAGCGCCCTTCCCGACCCCAAGGTCAATGAGCAGTTCTTC	CASSALPDPKVNEQFF
.	TRBV12-3/TRBV12-4	TRBJ2-1	TRBD1	TGTGCCAGCAGTAGGGACAGGACGCCCTACAATGAGCAGTTCTTC	CASSRDRTPYNEQFF
.	TRBV3-1	TRBJ2-5	TRBD1	TGTGCCAGCAGCCAAAGGGGGCGCGTAGAGACCCAGTACTTC	CASSQRGRVETQYF
.	TRBV20-1	TRBJ2-7	.	TGCAGTGCTAGAAGGACCCTGGATCATCTCCTACGCGAGCAGTACTTC	CSARRTLDHLLREQYF
.	TRBV4-1	TRBJ1-2	.	TGCGCCAGCAGCCAAGGATCGGGGGCTGGGGAGTATGGCTACACCTTC	CASSQGSGAGEYGYTF
many	TRBV6-5	TRBJ1-2	.	TGTGCCAGCAGGTCCCCCACCGGGGCCGGCTACACCTTC	CASRSPTGAGYTF
few	TRBV7-2	TRBJ2-3	.	TGTGCCAGCAGCTTTCCCATTTCTAGCACAGATACGCAGTATTTT	CASSFPISSTDTQYF
once	TRBV30	TRBJ2-3	.	TGTGCCCGGAGTGTACGGGGGGATACGCAGTATTTT	CARSVRGDTQYF
few	TRBV5-1	TRBJ2-5	TRBD1	TGCGCCAGCAGCGGTGGACGGACAGGGGGGGTCAAAGAGACCCAGTACTTC	CASSGGRTGGVKETQYF